Listed here are 24 T cell receptor beta chains from one sample, sequenced in a study of identical twins. TCRdb itself ran the 5' RACE reads through MiXCR, one entry per CDR3 protein. The sample lists fewer than 550,000 distinct CDR3 sequences; roughly an eighth were seen once. These data are also associated with another study on yellow fever vaccine responses in identical twins.

Material for sequencing was CD4+ T cells sorted from blood. The receptors here all came from a woman aged 18-30 years in good health.

J is TRBJ1-1 and V is TRBV7-9; D ambiguous. This CDR3 spans 11 amino acids. The germline V and J ends were trimmed by 1 base and 7 bases, with 4 bases remaining between them. Germline loops: CDR1 SEHNR, CDR2 FQNEAQ (reference sequence). CDR3 residues: CASSLEREAFF. CDR3 coding DNA: TGTGCCAGCAGCTTAGAGCGTGAAGCTTTCTTT.

This clonotype occurred a few times. The chain joins TRBV3-1 to TRBJ2-2; perhaps TRBD2 as D (5 bases). Germline V gene lookup returns CDR1 LGHDT and CDR2 YNNKEL (reference sequence). CDR3 length: 17 residues. The V gene lost 6 bases and the J gene lost 2 bases, with 19 bases spanning the gap. CDR3 protein: CASSPPRGIGNTGELFF. DNA of the CDR3: TGTGCCAGCAGTCCACCCCGGGGAATCGGCAACACCGGGGAGCTGTTTTTT.

Ten or more counts support this clonotype. V usage is TRBV29-1 and J usage is TRBJ2-7; TRBD1 agrees at 7 bases. The V gene's germline CDR1 is SQVTM and CDR2 ANQGSEA. The CDR3 consists of 16 residues. V was pared by 7 bases and J by 1 base, with 16 bases of the junction left unmatched. CDR3 region: CSGRSRQGGGSYEQYF. The DNA of the CDR3 is TGCAGCGGCAGATCCCGACAGGGCGGCGGGTCCTACGAGCAGTACTTC.

This clonotype came up a few times. The genes are TRBV28 and TRBJ2-1; 10 positions match TRBD2. The trim removed 4 bases at V and 0 bases at J, leaving 3 bases unmatched. The CDR3 is 16 residues long. Germline-derived CDR1 and CDR2 are MDHEN and SYDVKM. The CDR3 sequence is CASSYSGRPSYNEQFF. As DNA, the CDR3 is TGTGCCAGCAGTTATAGCGGGAGGCCCTCCTACAATGAGCAGTTCTTC.

The rearrangement links TRBV20-1 to TRBJ2-5; 11 nucleotides align to TRBD2. CDR1 DFQATT and CDR2 SNEGSKA come from the germline V gene (reference sequence). V lost 3 bases to trimming and J lost 3 bases; unmatched junction nucleotides: 3. The CDR3 covers 14 residues. CDR3 sequence (DNA): TGCAGTGCTAGTAGCGGGAGGGCCGAAGAGACCCAGTACTTC. Its translation: CSASSGRAEETQYF.

This chain links TRBV5-1 with TRBJ2-7; 12 bases match TRBD1. Trimming cost V 1 base and J 3 bases; bases outside gene matches: 11. In germline, CDR1 is SGHRS, CDR2 YFSETQ. CDR3 size: 18 residues. The CDR3 DNA reads as TGCGCCAGCAGCTTGTCCCCGGGACAGGGGGCCTCAGGCTACGAGCAGTACTTC. Protein: CASSLSPGQGASGYEQYF. Based on the CDR3 plus reference TRBV5-1 and TRBJ2-7, the full variable domain is KAGVTQTPRYLIKTRGQQVTLSCSPISGHRSVSWYQQTPGQGLQFLFEYFSETQRNKGNFPGRFSGRQFSNSRSEMNVSTLELGDSALYLCASSLSPGQGASGYEQYFGPGTRLTVT.

DNA of the CDR3: TGTGCCAGCAGCCAGGACCTTACAGGGCTCGGTGCTTTCTTT. Translating gives CASSQDLTGLGAFF. The chain combines TRBV3-1 with TRBJ1-1; D perhaps matches TRBD1 (6 bases). The CDR3 runs to 14 residues. V was trimmed by 3 bases and J by 11 bases, leaving 19 bases between them. Germline assignment: CDR1 LGHDT and CDR2 YNNKEL (reference sequence).

This clonotype was recorded a few times. The chain couples TRBV6-1 to TRBJ2-7; 9 bases match TRBD1. Germline CDR1 and CDR2: MNHNS and SASEGT. The V segment lost 9 bases and the J segment 3 bases; nucleotides outside the gene matches: 12. This CDR3 is built from 15 residues. The CDR3 protein is CASRATGQGSYEQYF. CDR3 coding DNA: TGTGCCAGTCGAGCCACTGGACAGGGGAGCTACGAGCAGTACTTC.

This clonotype was seen a handful of times. The rearrangement uses TRBV6-1 and TRBJ2-7, with 9 nucleotides matching TRBD1. Germline CDR1 MNHNS, CDR2 SASEGT. The junction had 8 bases not matched to a gene; V was cut back by 5 bases and J by 3 bases. The CDR3 is 15 amino acids. DNA for the CDR3: TGTGCCAGCAGTAAAGGGACAGGGAGATTCTACGAGCAGTACTTC. Encoded protein: CASSKGTGRFYEQYF.

For the CDR3, the DNA is TGTGCCAGCAGCCAAGTTTTCTGGGGCTCTGGGGCCAACGTCCTGACTTTC. This sequence encodes CASSQVFWGSGANVLTF. The chain uses TRBV3-1 and TRBJ2-6; no clear D. The CDR3 loop spans 17 amino acids. Germline V CDR1 and CDR2: LGHDT, YNNKEL (reference sequence). Trimming pared 1 base from V and 0 bases from J, leaving 10 bases between.

CDR3 sequence (DNA): TGTGCCGCAGGGAAGAGTGTTCAAGAGACCCAGTACTTC. Residues: CAAGKSVQETQYF. The chain employs TRBV10-3 and TRBJ2-5; D might be TRBD1 (5 bases). Germline V gene sequence: CDR1 ENHRY, CDR2 SYGVKD. The CDR3 totals 13 residues. Trimming took 11 bases from V and 2 from J, leaving 15 bases between them.

This chain links TRBV29-1 with TRBJ1-2, with a possible D match to TRBD1 (6 bases). Germline CDR1 and CDR2: SQVTM and ANQGSEA. There are 14 residues in the CDR3. V was pared by 5 bases and J by 2 bases, with 15 bases between. The CDR3 DNA sequence: TGCAGCGTTACCACAGGGAAAGGCAACTATGGCTACACCTTC. This translates into CSVTTGKGNYGYTF.

This chain joins TRBV6-1 and TRBJ2-7, with 8 bases lining up with TRBD1. CDR1 is MNHNS and CDR2 is SASEGT in the germline V gene. V shed 6 bases, J shed 4 bases, and the junction held 8 bases outside the gene matches. This CDR3 comprises 14 residues. The CDR3 DNA reads as TGTGCCAGCAGCAAAATGGACAGGGTATACGAGCAGTACTTC. This translates into CASSKMDRVYEQYF.

This clonotype came up many times. The CDR3 loop is CASSQELSPTQPQHF. Here the CDR3 DNA reads TGTGCCAGCAGCCAAGAGTTGAGCCCCACGCAGCCCCAGCATTTT. The chain links TRBV4-2 to TRBJ1-5; D is ambiguous. This CDR3 is built from 15 residues. Germline lookup yields CDR1 LGHNA and CDR2 YNFKEQ. Trimming cost V 0 bases and J 7 bases, with 13 bases left between them.

V usage is TRBV2 and J usage is TRBJ2-5; D may be TRBD1 (7 bases). In germline, CDR1 is SNHLY, CDR2 FYNNEI. This CDR3 region has 12 residues. V gave up 9 bases and J gave up 13 bases, with 21 bases separating them. Here the CDR3 reads CARMSDREATYF. CDR3 in DNA: TGTGCCAGAATGTCCGACAGGGAGGCCACGTACTTC.

There are many counts of this clonotype. Sequence at one end of the junction differs from germline and may be a read error. This chain uses TRBV6-2 or TRBV6-3 with TRBJ2-3, with 7 bases aligning to TRBD2. CDR1 and CDR2 from the germline V gene are MNHEY and SVGEGT. This CDR3 comprises 13 residues. The CDR3, as DNA: TGTGCCAGCAGATCATCTAGCGGAGCACCCCGGGATTTT. Its protein product is CASRSSSGAPRDF.

This clonotype has a handful of counts. The rearrangement uses TRBV6-1 and TRBJ1-1, with 8 bases aligning to TRBD1. J gave up 4 bases and V 6 bases, and 10 bases lay outside the gene matches. This CDR3 has 15 residues. CDR1 is MNHNS and CDR2 is SASEGT in the germline V gene. CDR3 coding DNA: TGTGCCAGCAGGCCAGGGGGCTCGGAGGGCACTGAAGCTTTCTTT. Its translation: CASRPGGSEGTEAFF.

The J gene is TRBJ2-1, the V gene TRBV7-6; 9 bases align to TRBD2. Unmatched junction bases numbered 9, after V lost 5 bases and J lost 4 bases. Germline CDR1 and CDR2: SGHVS and FNYEAQ. CDR3 length: 16 residues. As DNA, the CDR3 is TGTGCCAGCAGCCCCAATAGCGGGAGTGCTTACAATGAGCAGTTCTTC. It codes for CASSPNSGSAYNEQFF.

The chain links TRBV5-1 to TRBJ2-5; no clear D gene. Germline lookup yields CDR1 SGHRS and CDR2 YFSETQ. The V gene lost 0 bases and the J gene lost 0 bases, with 9 bases spanning the gap. The CDR3 totals 15 residues. The CDR3 reads CASSLAASHQETQYF. DNA of the CDR3: TGCGCCAGCAGCTTGGCTGCTAGTCACCAAGAGACCCAGTACTTC.

The CDR3: CASSQEPHYEQYF. The DNA of the CDR3 is TGCGCCAGCAGCCAAGAGCCCCACTACGAGCAGTACTTC. The chain links TRBV4-3 to TRBJ2-7, with D hard to call. Germline V gene sequence: CDR1 LGHNA, CDR2 YSLEER. The CDR3 runs to 13 residues. The germline V and J ends were trimmed by 0 bases and 3 bases, with 6 bases remaining between them.

This clonotype has ten or more counts. The chain combines TRBV29-1 with TRBJ2-3, with 7 bases aligning to TRBD1. The CDR3 is 12 amino acids. The junction had 5 bases not matched to a gene; V was cut back by 6 bases and J by 5 bases. The germline CDR1 and CDR2 sequences are SQVTM and ANQGSEA. The CDR3 here is CSVETGIDTQYF. CDR3 nucleotides: TGCAGCGTCGAGACAGGGATAGATACGCAGTATTTT.

The CDR3 here is CASSSKGSGILTYEQYF. CDR3 DNA sequence: TGTGCCAGCAGCTCCAAGGGCAGCGGGATTTTGACCTACGAGCAGTACTTC. The chain couples TRBV7-2 to TRBJ2-7; 7 bases line up with TRBD2. Per germline, CDR1 SGHTA and CDR2 FQGNSA. With V trimmed by 4 bases and J by 2 bases, 14 bases remained unmatched. The CDR3 sequence is 17 residues long.

This clonotype turned up a few times. The CDR3 reads CASSYKGGSPGSYEQYF. The CDR3 nucleotides read TGTGCCAGCAGCTACAAAGGAGGGAGCCCTGGCTCCTACGAGCAGTACTTC. The rearrangement joins TRBV13 to TRBJ2-7; D perhaps matches TRBD2 (6 bases). V lost 4 bases and J lost 0, with 19 bases in between. The V gene's germline CDR1 is PRHDT and CDR2 FYEKMQ (reference sequence). The CDR3 is 17 residues long.

Only a few counts were recorded for this clonotype. This chain uses TRBV15 with TRBJ2-5; 8 nucleotides match TRBD2. Germline V gene lookup returns CDR1 LNHNV and CDR2 YYDKDF (reference sequence). CDR3 size: 14 residues. J gave up 5 bases and V 1 base, and 3 bases lay outside the gene matches. CDR3 region: CATSRAGGSETQYF. Here the CDR3 DNA reads TGTGCCACCAGCAGAGCGGGAGGGTCCGAGACCCAGTACTTC.